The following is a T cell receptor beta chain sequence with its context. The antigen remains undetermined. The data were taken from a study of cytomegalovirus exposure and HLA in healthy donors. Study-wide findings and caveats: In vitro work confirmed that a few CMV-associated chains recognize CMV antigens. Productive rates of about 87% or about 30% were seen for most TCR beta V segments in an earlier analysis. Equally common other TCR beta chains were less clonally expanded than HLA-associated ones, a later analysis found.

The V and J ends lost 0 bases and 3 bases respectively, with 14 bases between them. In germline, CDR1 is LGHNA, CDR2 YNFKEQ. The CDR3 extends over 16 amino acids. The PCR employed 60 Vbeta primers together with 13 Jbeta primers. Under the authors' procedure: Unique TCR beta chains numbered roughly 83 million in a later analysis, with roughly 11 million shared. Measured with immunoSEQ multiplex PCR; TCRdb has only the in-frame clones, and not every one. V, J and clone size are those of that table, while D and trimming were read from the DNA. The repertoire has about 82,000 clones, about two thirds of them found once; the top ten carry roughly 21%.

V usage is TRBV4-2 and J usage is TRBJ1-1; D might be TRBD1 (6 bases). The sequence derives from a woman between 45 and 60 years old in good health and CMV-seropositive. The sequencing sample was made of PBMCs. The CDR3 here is CASSQDRNRADTEAFF. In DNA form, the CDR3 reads TGTGCCAGCAGCCAAGACCGTAACAGGGCGGACACTGAAGCTTTCTTT.